This TCR beta chain is drawn from a study of T-cell memory formation after mild COVID-19. The wider study: Across donors, TCR clusters were largely donor specific.

Study-wide findings and caveats: Cross-reactive memory seemingly joined, as some responding clones were found in pre-infection memory.

Worth noting for this clonotype: Its antigen is unidentified.

CDR1 is SGHDN, CDR2 FVKESK, per germline. V was shortened by 2 bases and J by 4 bases, with 20 bases between the two germline ends. The CDR3 contains 17 residues. One entry per CDR3 protein, called by TCRdb with MiXCR from the 5' RACE reads. Among 110,000 to 150,000 distinct CDR3 sequences listed, 13% to 15% were seen once. The clonotype originates from an adult woman who had mild COVID-19 (a few samples of this study predate the infection). Cell type and time point are not known. Sequencing was done on a sample of PBMCs or a T cell subset sorted from them (not recorded which). The chain joins TRBV14 to TRBJ2-5; possible D gene TRBD1, 5 bases. The CDR3 bases are TGTGCCAGCAGCCAATTCCAGGAACAGGCGTGGGGAGAGACCCAGTACTTC. It translates to CASSQFQEQAWGETQYF.